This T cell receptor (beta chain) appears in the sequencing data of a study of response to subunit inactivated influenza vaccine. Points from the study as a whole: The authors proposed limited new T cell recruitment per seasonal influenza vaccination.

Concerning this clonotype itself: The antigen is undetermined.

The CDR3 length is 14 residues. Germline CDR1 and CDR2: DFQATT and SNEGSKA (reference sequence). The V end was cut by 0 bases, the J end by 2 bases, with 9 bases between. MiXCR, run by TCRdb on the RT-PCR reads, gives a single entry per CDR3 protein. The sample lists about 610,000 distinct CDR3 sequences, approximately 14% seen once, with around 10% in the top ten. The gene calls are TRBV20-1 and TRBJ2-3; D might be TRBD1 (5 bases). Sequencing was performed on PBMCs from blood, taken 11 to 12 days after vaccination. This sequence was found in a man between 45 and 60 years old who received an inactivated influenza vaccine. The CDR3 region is CSAREGLLTDTQYF. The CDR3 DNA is TGCAGTGCTAGAGAGGGGCTTCTCACAGATACGCAGTATTTT.